Here is one TCR beta chain with its context. The J segment lost 2 bases and the V segment lost 6 bases, leaving 7 bases of the junction unmatched. This CDR3 spans 17 amino acids. Germline loops: CDR1 LNHDA, CDR2 SQIVND (reference sequence). Researchers ran the PCR with 60 Vbeta and 13 Jbeta primers. The protocol was immunoSEQ multiplex PCR, while the TCRdb copy is restricted to in-frame clones and leaves out a portion. Of about 110,000 clones in the sample, roughly 82% were seen once. These data belong to a study of cytomegalovirus exposure and HLA in healthy donors. The source of this sequence is a man younger than 40 in good health and CMV-seropositive. The chain recombines TRBV19 with TRBJ2-2; 12 bases are a match to TRBD2. Material for sequencing was PBMCs. The CDR3 DNA reads as TGTGCCAGTAGCCCCCTAGCGGGGGGGCCTAACACCGGGGAGCTGTTTTTT. This gives the protein CASSPLAGGPNTGELFF.